This T cell receptor beta chain was recorded in a study of shared clonotypes between healthy human individuals. Whole-study results and caveats: Richness estimates generally favored naive over memory subsets. In contrast to clonotypes shared by all four donors, non-shared clonotypes had lower generation probabilities.

On this clone itself: Its target is not known.

The assay used deep level. Profiling relied on immunoSEQ multiplex PCR, and the TCRdb table lists in-frame clones only, not all of them. The sample includes fewer than 700,000 clones, about 95% of them seen just once. Positive CCR7 selection of CD45RO-negative cells yielded the naive CD8 cells, and terminally differentiated effector memory CD45RA+ cells were excluded. All the donors were Caucasian adults who lived in Nashville, Tennessee. CDR1 and CDR2 (germline): MNHNS, SASEGT. This CDR3 is built from 12 residues. Trimming left V 7 bases short and J 5 bases short, with 12 bases between. The sample comprised naive CD8+ T cells sorted from blood. The receptor comes from a woman aged 25 to 39 in good health. This chain links TRBV6-1 with TRBJ2-7; D not certain. Written as DNA, the CDR3 is TGTGCCAGCAAGATAGACCGGAACGAGCAGTACTTC. Its translation: CASKIDRNEQYF.